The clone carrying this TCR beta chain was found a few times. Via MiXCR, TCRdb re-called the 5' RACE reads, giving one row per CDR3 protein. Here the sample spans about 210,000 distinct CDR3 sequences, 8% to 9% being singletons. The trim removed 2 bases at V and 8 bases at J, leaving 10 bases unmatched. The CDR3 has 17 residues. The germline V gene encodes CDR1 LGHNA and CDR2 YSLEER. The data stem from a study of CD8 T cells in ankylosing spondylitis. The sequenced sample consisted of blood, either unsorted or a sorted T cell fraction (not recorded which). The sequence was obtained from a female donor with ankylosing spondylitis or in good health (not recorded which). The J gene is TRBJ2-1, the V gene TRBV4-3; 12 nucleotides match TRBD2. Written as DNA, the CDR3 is TGCGCCAGCAGCCAACGTTTGACTAGCGGGAGTCCGTATGAGCAGTTCTTC. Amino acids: CASSQRLTSGSPYEQFF.